A selection of T cell receptor beta chains follows, all from one sample in a study of T-cell memory formation after mild COVID-19. From the 5' RACE reads, TCRdb called clonotypes with MiXCR, one entry per CDR3 protein. The sample lists 450,000 to 650,000 distinct CDR3 sequences, roughly 20% seen once, with 7% to 9% in the top ten. Sequencing input: PBMCs or a T cell subset sorted from them (not recorded which). Every receptor here comes from an adult woman who had mild COVID-19 (a few samples of this study predate the infection). Cell type and time point are not known. Each CDR3 is given with its conserved first and last residue. The order of the fields is clone size, D gene, V gene, J gene, CDR3 protein, CDR3 DNA. D genes are given only for firm matches. The size field is filled for only some rows; it gives once, few, many or a size class.

>.|TRBD2|TRBV4-2|TRBJ2-7
CASSQATGLAGGGQYF
TGTGCCAGCAGCCAAGCGACGGGACTAGCGGGAGGGGGACAGTACTTC
>.|TRBD2|TRBV7-9|TRBJ2-3
CASSGGLTSGDADTQYF
TGTGCCAGCAGCGGGGGCTTGACTAGCGGGGATGCAGATACGCAGTATTTT
>few|.|TRBV4-1|TRBJ2-2
CASSYTSGTPTGELFF
TGCGCCAGCAGCTACACCTCCGGGACCCCAACCGGGGAGCTGTTTTTT
>few|TRBD2|TRBV3-1|TRBJ2-1
CASSQAGGTYNEQFF
TGTGCCAGCAGCCAGGCGGGGGGAACCTACAATGAGCAGTTCTTC
>.|TRBD2|TRBV7-8|TRBJ2-7
CASSFAGAGYEQYF
TGTGCCAGCAGCTTTGCGGGAGCGGGGTACGAGCAGTACTTC
>few|.|TRBV29-1|TRBJ2-5
CSVEGVQETQYF
TGCAGCGTTGAAGGGGTCCAAGAGACCCAGTACTTC
>.|.|TRBV20-1|TRBJ2-7
CSARPYALYEQYF
TGCAGTGCTAGACCCTACGCACTTTACGAGCAGTACTTC
>.|TRBD2|TRBV11-3|TRBJ2-7
CASSPYLAGVSEQYF
TGTGCCAGCAGCCCCTATCTAGCGGGAGTCTCCGAGCAGTACTTC
>.|.|TRBV27|TRBJ1-2
CASNPQGSPLYGYTF
TGTGCCAGCAATCCCCAGGGGAGCCCCCTTTATGGCTACACCTTC
>.|TRBD2|TRBV10-3|TRBJ2-7
CAISDLAGLTTYEQYF
TGTGCCATCAGTGATCTAGCGGGACTTACTACCTACGAGCAGTACTTC
>.|.|TRBV4-3|TRBJ2-7
CASSQDPGHPYEQYF
TGCGCCAGCAGCCAAGATCCGGGACATCCTTACGAGCAGTACTTC
>.|TRBD2|TRBV29-1|TRBJ2-5
CSALAGGSIGETQYF
TGCAGCGCCTTAGCGGGGGGCTCAATTGGAGAGACCCAGTACTTC
>few|TRBD2|TRBV24-1|TRBJ2-1
CATSGGLAGEGVEQFF
TGTGCCACCAGTGGGGGGCTAGCGGGAGAAGGGGTTGAGCAGTTCTTC
>many|.|TRBV5-1|TRBJ1-5
CASSPDGTIGQPQHF
TGCGCCAGCAGCCCCGATGGGACAATCGGACAGCCCCAGCATTTT
>.|.|TRBV12-3/TRBV12-4|TRBJ1-1
CASSFGNIYTEAFF
TGTGCCAGCAGTTTCGGGAATATATACACTGAAGCTTTCTTT
>.|.|TRBV7-8|TRBJ2-7
CASSFDSHPLRKQYF
TGTGCCAGCAGCTTTGACAGCCACCCATTACGCAAGCAGTACTTC
>.|.|TRBV18|TRBJ1-3
CASSLDDGNTIYF
TGTGCCAGCTCACTTGACGATGGAAACACCATATATTTT
>many|.|TRBV7-9|TRBJ1-4
CASSLGDLSGEKLFF
TGTGCCAGCAGCTTAGGCGATCTGAGTGGTGAAAAACTGTTTTTT
>few|.|TRBV27|TRBJ2-3
CASSFGGLVVGTDTQYF
TGTGCCAGCAGTTTCGGAGGGCTGGTAGTAGGCACAGATACGCAGTATTTT
>.|.|TRBV9|TRBJ1-5
CASSVDRNQPQHF
TGTGCCAGCAGCGTGGACAGAAATCAGCCCCAGCATTTT
>.|.|TRBV7-3|TRBJ1-2
CASSLTSGGGYTF
TGTGCCAGCAGCTTAACGTCCGGGGGCGGCTACACCTTC
>.|TRBD2|TRBV7-7|TRBJ2-1
CASSPGRSSYNEQFF
TGTGCTAGCAGCCCCGGGAGGAGCTCCTACAATGAGCAGTTCTTC
>.|TRBD2|TRBV29-1|TRBJ2-7
CSVEVGLADSSYEQYF
TGCAGCGTTGAAGTCGGACTAGCGGATAGCTCCTACGAGCAGTACTTC